The 23 T cell receptor beta chains presented below share a single source sample, sequenced in a study of Tregs in tolerant kidney transplant recipients. Generated by immunoSEQ multiplex PCR, the TCRdb table keeps only in-frame clones and is missing some. The data show some 64,000 clones, roughly 98% seen once. The source material was Tregs from blood, sampled before the transplant. These receptors originate from a human donor who received a combined kidney and bone marrow transplant.

The CDR3 nucleotides read TGTGCCAGCAGCTTATATGGTACTAGCATTAATGAGCAGTTCTTC. Its protein is CASSLYGTSINEQFF. The rearrangement uses TRBV7-6 and TRBJ2-1, with D possibly matching TRBD2 (6 bases). V lost 2 bases, J lost 7 bases, and 15 bases lay in between. Germline V lookup: CDR1 SGHVS, CDR2 FNYEAQ. This CDR3 is built from 15 residues.

The V gene is TRBV5-5, the J gene TRBJ2-1; unclear D gene. The ends were cut back, 4 bases at V and 0 bases at J, with 8 bases in the middle. The CDR3 extends over 14 amino acids. CDR1 is SGHKS, CDR2 YYEKEE, per germline (reference sequence). Here the CDR3 reads CASSPGPSYNEQFF. CDR3 coding DNA: TGTGCCAGCAGCCCAGGTCCCTCCTACAATGAGCAGTTCTTC.

This chain links TRBV7-8 with TRBJ1-1, with D perhaps TRBD1 (6 bases). The CDR3 loop spans 13 amino acids. V was cut by 0 bases and J by 11 bases, with 13 bases left in between. Germline V CDR1 and CDR2: SGHVS, FQNEAQ. The CDR3 DNA sequence: TGTGCCAGCAGCTTAGCGAGGGGGACCCAGGCTTTCTTT. It encodes CASSLARGTQAFF.

This sequence joins TRBV7-2 and TRBJ2-1; 8 nucleotides agree with TRBD2. This CDR3 has 16 residues. Unmatched junction bases numbered 9, after V lost 1 base and J lost 7 bases. CDR1 is SGHTA and CDR2 is FQGNSA in the germline V gene. The CDR3 reads CASSLDIAGSGNEQFF. CDR3 in DNA: TGTGCCAGCAGCTTAGATATAGCGGGGTCGGGGAATGAGCAGTTCTTC.

The chain has TRBV28 and TRBJ2-3, with 13 bases matching TRBD2. V trimming: 8 bases; J trimming: 3 bases; junction bases outside the gene matches: 5. Germline assignment: CDR1 MDHEN and CDR2 SYDVKM. This CDR3 comprises 15 residues. In DNA, the CDR3 is TGTGCCAGCCGGACTAGCGGGGGAGGTACAGATACGCAGTATTTT. Translating it yields CASRTSGGGTDTQYF.

The gene calls are TRBV7-6 and TRBJ2-1, with D possibly being TRBD2 (5 bases). V was clipped by 1 base and J by 1 base, with 17 bases between them. The CDR3 spans 18 residues. The germline gives CDR1 SGHVS, CDR2 FNYEAQ. The CDR3 bases are TGTGCCAGCAGCTTAGTTAGAAGCGGACGATTATCCTACAATGAGCAGTTCTTC. Its protein is CASSLVRSGRLSYNEQFF.

The rearrangement links TRBV10-3 to TRBJ2-1; 9 bases fit TRBD2. Germline-derived CDR1 and CDR2 are ENHRY and SYGVKD. This CDR3 region has 16 residues. V lost 2 bases to trimming and J lost 2 bases; unmatched junction nucleotides: 4. CDR3 in amino acids: CAISETTSGPYNEQFF. The CDR3 coding sequence is TGTGCCATCAGTGAGACAACTAGCGGGCCCTACAATGAGCAGTTCTTC.

CDR3 in amino acids: CASSRRDSYTGELFF. CDR3 DNA: TGTGCCAGCAGTCGCAGGGACAGTTACACCGGGGAGCTGTTTTTT. The chain uses TRBV25-1 and TRBJ2-2; 7 bases line up with TRBD1. V lost 5 bases, J lost 3 bases, and 6 bases stayed unmatched. The length of the CDR3 is 15 residues. Germline loops: CDR1 MGHDK, CDR2 SYGVNS.

The V and J genes are TRBV18 and TRBJ2-5, with D possibly TRBD1 on 5 matching bases. V was cut by 2 bases and J by 3 bases, with 7 bases left in between. CDR1 is KGHSH, CDR2 LQKENI, per germline. CDR3 length: 13 residues. As DNA, the CDR3 is TGTGCCAGCTCACCATCGACAGAAGAGACCCAGTACTTC. This translates into CASSPSTEETQYF.

This chain connects TRBV5-1 to TRBJ2-5; D perhaps matches TRBD2 (5 bases). V was cut by 0 bases and J by 5 bases, with 5 bases left in between. The CDR3 is 12 residues long. Germline CDR1 SGHRS, CDR2 YFSETQ. The DNA of the CDR3 is TGCGCCAGCAGCTTGGGGAGGGAGACCCAGTACTTC. Translating it yields CASSLGRETQYF.

The genes are TRBV11-2 and TRBJ2-4; a possible D gene is TRBD2 (7 bases). CDR1 is SGHAT and CDR2 is FQNNGV in the germline V gene. This CDR3 contains 14 residues. Trimming pared 3 bases from V and 4 bases from J, leaving 10 bases between. CDR3 DNA sequence: TGTGCCAGCAGCTTCGGGGGGCGGAAAAACATTCAGTACTTC. Amino acid sequence: CASSFGGRKNIQYF.

This rearrangement joins TRBV7-2 to TRBJ2-3, with D possibly matching TRBD1 (6 bases). The germline V and J ends were trimmed by 5 bases and 8 bases, with 23 bases remaining between them. The germline V gene has CDR1 SGHTA and CDR2 FQGNSA. The CDR3 is 16 amino acids. The CDR3 coding sequence is TGTGCCAGCAGCCGCTCGGCCGGGACACCGGATTTTACGCAGTATTTT. Translation: CASSRSAGTPDFTQYF.

The gene calls are TRBV10-3 and TRBJ1-1; TRBD1 matches at 8 bases. The CDR3 has 15 amino acids. In germline, CDR1 is ENHRY, CDR2 SYGVKD. Unmatched junction bases numbered 11, after V lost 4 bases and J lost 7 bases. The CDR3: CAISAKGATGGEAFF. The CDR3 DNA sequence: TGTGCCATCAGTGCTAAGGGGGCCACAGGGGGTGAAGCTTTCTTT.

This chain uses TRBV5-1 with TRBJ2-7; weak D call: TRBD2 (5 bases). Trimming left V 4 bases short and J 3 bases short, with 20 bases between. CDR3 length: 16 amino acids. In germline, CDR1 is SGHRS, CDR2 YFSETQ. CDR3 sequence: CASSRFGRRRIYEQYF. CDR3 nucleotide sequence: TGCGCCAGCAGCCGTTTCGGGCGGCGGAGGATCTACGAGCAGTACTTC.

A note on this clone: At one boundary the junction diverges from the germline segment, which might be a read error. The chain joins TRBV5-4 to TRBJ2-1; no definite D call. The V gene's germline CDR1 is SGHNT and CDR2 YYREEE (reference sequence). The CDR3 is made up of 9 amino acids. In DNA, the CDR3 is TGTGCCAGCAGTTCTGTTATTCTCTTC. It yields the protein CASSSVILF.

This chain uses TRBV29-1 with TRBJ1-1; D call uncertain. Germline V gene lookup returns CDR1 SQVTM and CDR2 ANQGSEA. This CDR3 has 12 amino acids. V dropped 7 bases and J dropped 5 bases, with 14 bases sitting between them. The CDR3 DNA reads TGCAGCGCTGTTCCGGGAATTACTGAAGCTTTCTTT. This translates into CSAVPGITEAFF.

This chain joins TRBV7-2 and TRBJ2-7; D uncertain. CDR1 and CDR2 (germline): SGHTA, FQGNSA. This CDR3 has 14 amino acids. V lost 3 bases and J 6 bases, leaving 15 bases between the germline ends. The CDR3 DNA follows: TGTGCCAGCAGCTTGAGCAAATTCGGGTTCGAGCAGTACTTC. Translation gives CASSLSKFGFEQYF.

V usage is TRBV10-3 and J usage is TRBJ2-3, with D maybe TRBD1 (6 bases). Trimming left V 4 bases short and J 8 bases short, with 13 bases between. The CDR3 is made up of 13 amino acids. CDR1 and CDR2 from the germline V gene are ENHRY and SYGVKD. Here the CDR3 DNA reads TGTGCCATCAGTGGTCCAATAGGGGGTACGCAGTATTTT. This translates into CAISGPIGGTQYF.

The V gene is TRBV5-1, the J gene TRBJ2-3; tentatively, D is TRBD1 (6 bases). The germline gives CDR1 SGHRS, CDR2 YFSETQ. The ends were cut back, 1 base at V and 0 bases at J, with 12 bases in the middle. This CDR3 contains 16 residues. CDR3 sequence reads: CASSLRQGISTDTQYF. In DNA, the CDR3 is TGCGCCAGCAGCTTGAGGCAGGGGATTAGCACAGATACGCAGTATTTT.

This rearrangement joins TRBV7-2 to TRBJ1-6; D is ambiguous. V was clipped by 5 bases and J by 9 bases, with 17 bases between them. The CDR3 has 15 residues. Per the germline V gene, CDR1 is SGHTA and CDR2 is FQGNSA. The CDR3 nucleotides are TGTGCCAGCAGCCTCGACGGGTTATCGGGTTCACCCCTCCACTTT. Residues: CASSLDGLSGSPLHF.

The rearrangement uses TRBV10-3 and TRBJ2-3; D is unclear. The V gene's germline CDR1 is ENHRY and CDR2 SYGVKD. Trimming removed 1 base at V and 0 bases at J, with 8 bases between. CDR3 length: 15 amino acids. The DNA of the CDR3 is TGTGCCATCAGTGAGTTAGCTGTTAGCACAGATACGCAGTATTTT. Its protein is CAISELAVSTDTQYF.

The chain employs TRBV5-4 and TRBJ2-3, with unresolved D. The V end was cut by 4 bases, the J end by 3 bases, with 12 bases between. The CDR3 has 14 residues. Germline-derived CDR1 and CDR2 are SGHNT and YYREEE (reference sequence). The chain's CDR3 is CASSLYDGTDTQYF. The CDR3, as DNA: TGTGCCAGCAGCCTCTATGACGGGACAGATACGCAGTATTTT.

This CDR3 reads CASSTGTGTYEQYF. DNA of the CDR3: TGTGCCAGTAGTACCGGGACAGGGACCTACGAGCAGTACTTC. V gene TRBV19 combines with J gene TRBJ2-7; 9 nucleotides align to TRBD1. The CDR3 contains 14 residues. Per the germline V gene, CDR1 is LNHDA and CDR2 is SQIVND (reference sequence). With V trimmed by 4 bases and J by 2 bases, 3 bases remained unmatched.